The source of this T cell receptor beta chain is a study of identical twins. Whole-study results and caveats: Insertions were fewer in abundant cord blood beta clonotypes, whereas memory repertoires showed none of this pattern.

In TCRdb, the 5' RACE reads were re-called with MiXCR into one record per CDR3 protein. Among 1.5 million to 2 million distinct CDR3 sequences listed, roughly 35% were seen once. This CDR3 region has 13 residues. Germline-derived CDR1 and CDR2 are WSHSY and SAAADI. Trimming took off 2 bases at V and 10 bases at J, with 15 bases between the two ends. This clonotype was observed a few times. Its target is unknown. The chain carries TRBV10-2 and TRBJ2-7; no clear D. The sequenced sample consisted of cord blood. This TCR was recovered from a newborn girl in good health. The CDR3 loop reads CASSEGLGRAQYF. DNA of the CDR3: TGCGCCAGCAGTGAGGGGCTGGGAAGGGCCCAGTACTTC.